This T cell receptor beta chain was recorded in a study of blood T cell repertoires in COVID-19. Study-level information: Acute and convalescent COVID-19 samples came from the United States, Italy and Spain. The analysed material was cDNA or gDNA that came from T cells, B-cell-depleted T cells, or PBMCs.

Original handling: Amplification of reference gene primers was used by the study to estimate nucleated cell counts. Sequenced by immunoSEQ multiplex PCR; TCRdb stores in-frame clones only, minus some. V and J calls and clone size are copied from that table; D and trimming were computed from the DNA. The table records 150,000 or so clones, more than 85% of them present only once. The receptor comes from a woman in her sixties or seventies with acute or convalescent COVID-19. The sequenced sample was peripheral blood.

CDR3 region: CASSAAGTGYSDRAKNIQYF. In DNA, the CDR3 is TGCGCCAGCAGCGCAGCCGGGACAGGGTACAGTGATAGGGCCAAAAACATTCAGTACTTC. V is TRBV5-1 and J is TRBJ2-4; 9 positions match TRBD1. This CDR3 has 20 amino acids. The V and J ends lost 4 bases and 1 base, in that order; junction bases with no gene match: 18. Per germline, CDR1 SGHRS and CDR2 YFSETQ.